This T cell receptor beta chain comes out of a study of T-cell memory formation after mild COVID-19. Germline V gene lookup returns CDR1 MDHEN and CDR2 SYDVKM. There are 15 residues in the CDR3. After removal of 2 bases from V and 5 bases from J, the junction contained 7 bases not matched to a gene. TCRdb reprocessed the 5' RACE reads with MiXCR, giving one entry per CDR3 protein. The sample records a few hundred thousand distinct CDR3 sequences, approximately 16% being singletons. Sequencing was done on a sample of PBMCs or a T cell subset sorted from them (not recorded which). The V call is TRBV28, the J call TRBJ1-2; 8 positions match TRBD1. The receptor comes from a man younger than 30 who had mild COVID-19 (a few samples of this study predate the infection). Cell type and time point are not known. CDR3 protein: CASSLRWQGAYGYTF. DNA for the CDR3: TGTGCCAGCAGTTTAAGGTGGCAGGGGGCGTATGGCTACACCTTC.